This T cell receptor (beta chain) was sequenced in a study of Ad26.COV2.S vaccination and SARS-CoV-2 variants. Study summary: Doses of Ad26.COV2.S were injected into muscle once or twice, 56 days apart. Study-wide findings and caveats: Placebo and vaccine recipients had non-spike TCR breadth that was similar.

Germline CDR1 reads KGHDR; CDR2 reads SFDVKD. CDR3 length: 15 amino acids. With 4 bases removed from V and 2 bases from J, the gap between germline ends came to 11 bases. Measured with immunoSEQ multiplex PCR; TCRdb has only the in-frame clones, and not every one. The profile covers roughly 240,000 clones, with approximately 87% appearing a single time and roughly a tenth taken by the ten largest. About this clone itself: Its antigen remains unknown.

Treatment given: over 15 received Ad26.COV2.S at low or high dose, single or two shots; roughly five received placebo; per-sample allocation not given. After the first vaccine or placebo injection, samples were drawn on day 63. The individual, an adult aged 18-55 years, was a donor in Boston. This receptor was taken from a person between 18 and 59 years old who received the Ad26.COV2.S COVID-19 vaccine or a placebo. The source material was peripheral blood, sampled in a trial of Ad26.COV2.S vaccine versus placebo. This chain uses TRBV24-1 with TRBJ2-1; D gene ambiguous. CDR3 bases: TGTGCCACCAGTGACCCTGGGTCCCCCTACAATGAGCAGTTCTTC. This codes for CATSDPGSPYNEQFF.